The next 18 T cell receptor beta chains were all read from a single sample in a study of blood T cell repertoires in COVID-19. The table came from immunoSEQ multiplex PCR; TCRdb's copy has only in-frame clones and leaves some out. The sample consists of 65,000 to 80,000 clones, roughly 85% of them appearing once. The sequencing input was peripheral blood. These receptors all stem from a man aged 25 to 40 with acute or convalescent COVID-19.

The chain links TRBV9 to TRBJ2-2; D ambiguous. CDR3 size: 15 residues. CDR1 SGDLS and CDR2 YYNGEE come from the germline V gene. Deletions cut 4 bases from V and 5 bases from J, with 15 bases between. CDR3 nucleotide sequence: TGTGCCAGCAGCCCTCCCGGGTTGCGGACCGGGGAGCTGTTTTTT. Encoded protein: CASSPPGLRTGELFF.

This clone was found a few times. This rearrangement joins TRBV29-1 to TRBJ1-2, with D maybe TRBD1 (6 bases). Germline loops: CDR1 SQVTM, CDR2 ANQGSEA. V was clipped by 5 bases and J by 1 base, with 14 bases between them. The CDR3 has 14 amino acids. The CDR3 here is CSVWTVLDNYGYTF. As DNA, the CDR3 is TGCAGCGTTTGGACAGTATTGGATAACTATGGCTACACCTTC.

The chain links TRBV28 to TRBJ2-3; no clear D. The germline V gene encodes CDR1 MDHEN and CDR2 SYDVKM. The CDR3 sequence is 12 residues long. The V gene lost 5 bases and the J gene lost 6 bases, with 9 bases spanning the gap. The CDR3 DNA reads TGTGCCAGCAGTACTCCCGTCGATACGCAGTATTTT. Translation gives CASSTPVDTQYF.

This rearrangement joins TRBV6-1 to TRBJ2-4; D not certain. The CDR3 runs to 14 residues. V was trimmed by 1 base and J by 4 bases, leaving 8 bases between them. CDR1 MNHNS and CDR2 SASEGT come from the germline V gene. The CDR3 spells CASSEVGRKNIQYF. The CDR3 DNA follows: TGTGCCAGCAGTGAAGTTGGCAGGAAAAACATTCAGTACTTC.

The rearrangement joins TRBV18 to TRBJ1-2; D gene uncertain. Trimming stripped 2 bases from V and 9 bases from J, with 16 bases between. This CDR3 is 14 amino acids long. Germline V gene data show CDR1 as KGHSH and CDR2 as LQKENI. CDR3 DNA sequence: TGTGCCAGCTCACCAAGGACGGACTCAAGAAGCTACACCTTC. Residues: CASSPRTDSRSYTF.

This chain links TRBV28 with TRBJ2-2; tentatively, D is TRBD2 (6 bases). CDR1 is MDHEN and CDR2 is SYDVKM in the germline V gene. CDR3 length: 15 amino acids. Trimming removed 8 bases at V and 8 bases at J, with 21 bases between. The chain's CDR3 is CASYLSGEGTGELFF. In DNA, the CDR3 is TGTGCCAGCTATCTTTCGGGAGAGGGGACTGGGGAGCTGTTTTTT. Variable domain in full (rest from reference TRBV28 and TRBJ2-2): DVKVTQSSRYLVKRTGEKVFLECVQDMDHENMFWYRQDPGLGLRLIYFSYDVKMKEKGDIPEGYSVSREKKERFSLILESASTNQTSMYLCASYLSGEGTGELFFGEGSRLTVL.

V usage is TRBV19 and J usage is TRBJ2-3, with a possible D match to TRBD2 (6 bases). CDR3 size: 16 residues. V gave up 3 bases and J gave up 0 bases, with 13 bases separating them. Germline values: CDR1 LNHDA, CDR2 SQIVND (reference sequence). The CDR3 here is CASSISGVVSTDTQYF. The DNA for the CDR3 is TGTGCCAGTAGTATTTCGGGGGTAGTAAGCACAGATACGCAGTATTTT.

The chain has TRBV19 and TRBJ1-5; unclear D gene. Germline V lookup: CDR1 LNHDA, CDR2 SQIVND (reference sequence). V dropped 3 bases and J dropped 2 bases, with 8 bases sitting between them. The CDR3 has 14 residues. CDR3 bases: TGTGCCAGTAGTATCTCAGGCCGCAATCAGCCCCAGCATTTT. Amino acid sequence: CASSISGRNQPQHF.

This sequence joins TRBV5-6 and TRBJ1-1; no clear D. Germline CDR1 is SGHDT and CDR2 is YYEEEE. Trimming removed 6 bases from V and 1 base from J, with 10 bases in between. This CDR3 contains 13 residues. CDR3 nucleotides: TGTGCCAGCACCCTGGGAGGGAACACTGAAGCTTTCTTT. Translation gives CASTLGGNTEAFF. Full variable domain (missing parts from reference TRBV5-6 and TRBJ1-1): DAGVTQSPTHLIKTRGQQVTLRCSPKSGHDTVSWYQQALGQGPQFIFQYYEEEERQRGNFPDRFSGHQFPNYSSELNVNALLLGDSALYLCASTLGGNTEAFFGQGTRLTVV.

J is TRBJ2-7 and V is TRBV4-3; weak D call: TRBD2 (6 bases). This CDR3 has 14 amino acids. From germline, CDR1 is LGHNA and CDR2 YSLEER. Trimming stripped 0 bases from V and 2 bases from J, with 8 bases between. The CDR3 nucleotides are TGCGCCAGCAGCCAAGAGGGGGGTACCTACGAGCAGTACTTC. Translating gives CASSQEGGTYEQYF.

The chain carries TRBV30 and TRBJ2-7; 9 bases are a match to TRBD1. The CDR3 contains 13 residues. Losses at the gene ends were 6 bases for V and 4 bases for J; bases not matched to a gene: 7. CDR1 and CDR2 from the germline V gene are GTSNPN and SVGIG (reference sequence). The CDR3 coding sequence is TGTGCCTGCTCCGGGACAGGGATGTACGAGCAGTACTTC. As protein: CACSGTGMYEQYF.

The gene calls are TRBV11-2 and TRBJ1-5, with 7 positions matching TRBD1. There are 15 residues in the CDR3. Germline values: CDR1 SGHAT, CDR2 FQNNGV. V lost 5 bases to trimming and J lost 4 bases; unmatched junction nucleotides: 8. CDR3 DNA sequence: TGTGCCAGCAGCCCCACCACAGGGGTGAATCAGCCCCAGCATTTT. It is translated as CASSPTTGVNQPQHF. Looking up the rest from reference TRBV11-2 and TRBJ1-5 gives the full variable domain: EAGVAQSPRYKIIEKRQSVAFWCNPISGHATLYWYQQILGQGPKLLIQFQNNGVVDDSQLPKDRFSAERLKGVDSTLKIQPAKLEDSAVYLCASSPTTGVNQPQHFGDGTRLSIL.

Ten or more counts support this clone. This sequence joins TRBV28 and TRBJ1-1; D call uncertain. Trimming pared 5 bases from V and 1 base from J, leaving 5 bases between. This CDR3 has 12 amino acids. CDR1 and CDR2 from the germline V gene are MDHEN and SYDVKM. The CDR3 coding sequence is TGTGCCAGCAGTCCTACGAACACTGAAGCTTTCTTT. Protein: CASSPTNTEAFF.

The CDR3, as DNA: TGTGCCAGCAGCGACGGGAATAATAGGCAGCCCCAGCATTTT. Its translation is CASSDGNNRQPQHF. The rearrangement joins TRBV6-5 to TRBJ1-5, with no clear D. Trimming left V 6 bases short and J 7 bases short, with 16 bases between. Germline values: CDR1 MNHEY, CDR2 SVGAGI. This CDR3 has 14 amino acids.

The chain is built from TRBV29-1 and TRBJ1-4, with 9 bases identical to TRBD1. V shed 6 bases and J 7 bases; nucleotides not matched to a gene: 6. This CDR3 region has 13 residues. The germline V gene encodes CDR1 SQVTM and CDR2 ANQGSEA. The chain's CDR3 is CSVAPGQGEKLFF. CDR3 sequence (DNA): TGCAGCGTGGCTCCGGGACAGGGTGAAAAACTGTTTTTT.

The J gene is TRBJ2-3, the V gene TRBV5-8; 9 bases map to TRBD1. Per germline, CDR1 SGHTS and CDR2 YDEGEE. This CDR3 is 16 amino acids long. V shed 0 bases, J shed 4 bases, and the junction held 6 bases outside the gene matches. CDR3 sequence: CASSLAGTGKADTQYF. The CDR3 nucleotides are TGTGCCAGCAGCTTGGCGGGGACAGGGAAGGCAGATACGCAGTATTTT.

J is TRBJ2-3 and V is TRBV19; D is perhaps TRBD2 (6 bases). Trimming took off 4 bases at V and 6 bases at J, with 14 bases between the two ends. Germline V gene sequence: CDR1 LNHDA, CDR2 SQIVND (reference sequence). The CDR3 consists of 14 residues. CDR3 region: CASSTGGGVDTQYF. CDR3 DNA: TGTGCCAGTAGTACGGGTGGAGGGGTGGATACGCAGTATTTT.

V and J are TRBV5-4 and TRBJ1-6; a weak D match, TRBD1 (5 bases). This CDR3 comprises 14 residues. Germline V lookup: CDR1 SGHNT, CDR2 YYREEE (reference sequence). V gave up 4 bases and J gave up 10 bases, with 15 bases separating them. The CDR3 loop reads CASSLQGNHSPLHF. DNA of the CDR3: TGTGCCAGCAGCCTCCAGGGAAATCACTCACCCCTCCACTTT. The full variable domain, in which reference TRBV5-4 and TRBJ1-6 provide the parts outside the CDR3, is ETGVTQSPTHLIKTRGQQVTLRCSSQSGHNTVSWYQQALGQGPQFIFQYYREEENGRGNFPPRFSGLQFPNYSSELNVNALELDDSALYLCASSLQGNHSPLHFGNGTRLTVT.